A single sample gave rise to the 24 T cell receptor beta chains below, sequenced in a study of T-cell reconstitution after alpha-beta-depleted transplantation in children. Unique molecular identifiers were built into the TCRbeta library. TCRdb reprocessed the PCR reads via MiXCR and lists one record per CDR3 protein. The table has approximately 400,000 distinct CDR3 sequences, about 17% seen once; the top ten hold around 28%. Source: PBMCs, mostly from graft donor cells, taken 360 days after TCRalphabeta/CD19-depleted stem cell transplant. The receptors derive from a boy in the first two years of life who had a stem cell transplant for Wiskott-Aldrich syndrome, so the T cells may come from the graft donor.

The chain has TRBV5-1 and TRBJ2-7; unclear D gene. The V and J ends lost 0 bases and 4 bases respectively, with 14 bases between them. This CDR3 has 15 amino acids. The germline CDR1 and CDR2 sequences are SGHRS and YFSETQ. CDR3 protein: CASSLALQRSYEQYF. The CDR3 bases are TGCGCCAGCAGCTTGGCCCTACAACGATCTTACGAGCAGTACTTC.

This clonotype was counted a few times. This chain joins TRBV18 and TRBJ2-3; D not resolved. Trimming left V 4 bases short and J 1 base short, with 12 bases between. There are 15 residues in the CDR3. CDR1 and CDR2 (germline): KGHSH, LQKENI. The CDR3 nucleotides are TGTGCCAGCTCACTCGGATACGTTGGCACAGATACGCAGTATTTT. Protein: CASSLGYVGTDTQYF.

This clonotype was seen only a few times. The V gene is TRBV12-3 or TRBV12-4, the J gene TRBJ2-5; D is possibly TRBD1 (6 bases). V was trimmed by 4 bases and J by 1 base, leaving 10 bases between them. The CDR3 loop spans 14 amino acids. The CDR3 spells CASSSWDIQETQYF. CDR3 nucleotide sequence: TGTGCCAGCAGTTCGTGGGACATCCAAGAGACCCAGTACTTC.

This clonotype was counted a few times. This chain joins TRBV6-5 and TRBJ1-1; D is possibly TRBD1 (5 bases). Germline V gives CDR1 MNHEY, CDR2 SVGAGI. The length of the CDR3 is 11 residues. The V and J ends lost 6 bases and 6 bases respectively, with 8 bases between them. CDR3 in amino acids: CASRGVAEAFF. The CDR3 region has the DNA TGTGCCAGCAGAGGGGTCGCTGAAGCTTTCTTT.

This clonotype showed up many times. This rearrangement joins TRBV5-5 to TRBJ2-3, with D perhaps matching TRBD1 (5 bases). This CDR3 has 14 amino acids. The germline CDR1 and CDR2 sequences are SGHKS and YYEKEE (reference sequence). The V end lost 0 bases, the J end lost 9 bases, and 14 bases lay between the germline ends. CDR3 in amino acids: CASSLAFRAETQYF. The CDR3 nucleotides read TGTGCCAGCAGCTTGGCCTTCAGGGCGGAGACGCAGTATTTT.

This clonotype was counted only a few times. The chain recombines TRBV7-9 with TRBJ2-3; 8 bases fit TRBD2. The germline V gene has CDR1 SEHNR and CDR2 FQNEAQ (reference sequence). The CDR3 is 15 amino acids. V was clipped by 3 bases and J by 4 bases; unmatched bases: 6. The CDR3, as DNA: TGTGCCAGCAGCTTCTTCGGGGGGGAGGCAGATACGCAGTATTTT. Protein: CASSFFGGEADTQYF.

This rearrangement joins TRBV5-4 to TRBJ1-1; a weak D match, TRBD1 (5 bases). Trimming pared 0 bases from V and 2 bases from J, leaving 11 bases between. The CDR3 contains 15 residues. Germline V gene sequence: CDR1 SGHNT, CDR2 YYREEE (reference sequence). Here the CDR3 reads CASSLAVGANTEAFF. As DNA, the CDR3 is TGTGCCAGCAGCTTGGCTGTAGGGGCCAACACTGAAGCTTTCTTT.

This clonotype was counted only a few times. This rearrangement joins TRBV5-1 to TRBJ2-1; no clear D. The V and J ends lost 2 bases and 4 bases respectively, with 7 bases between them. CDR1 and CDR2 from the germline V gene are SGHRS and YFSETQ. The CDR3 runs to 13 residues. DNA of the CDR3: TGCGCCAGCAGCTTACAGAGTTACAATGAGCAGTTCTTC. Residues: CASSLQSYNEQFF.

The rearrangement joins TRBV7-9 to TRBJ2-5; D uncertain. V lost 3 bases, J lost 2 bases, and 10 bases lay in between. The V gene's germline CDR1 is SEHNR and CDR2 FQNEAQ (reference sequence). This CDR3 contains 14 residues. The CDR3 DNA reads TGTGCCAGCAGCTTGCGCTACAAACAAGAGACCCAGTACTTC. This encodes CASSLRYKQETQYF.

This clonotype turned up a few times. CDR3 residues: CASSQDPGGGVQFF. For the CDR3, the DNA is TGTGCCAGCAGCCAAGATCCGGGAGGAGGTGTGCAATTCTTC. The V call is TRBV3-1, the J call TRBJ2-1, with 7 bases identical to TRBD2. This CDR3 contains 14 residues. CDR1 is LGHDT and CDR2 is YNNKEL in the germline V gene (reference sequence). V was pared by 0 bases and J by 16 bases, with 12 bases of the junction left unmatched.

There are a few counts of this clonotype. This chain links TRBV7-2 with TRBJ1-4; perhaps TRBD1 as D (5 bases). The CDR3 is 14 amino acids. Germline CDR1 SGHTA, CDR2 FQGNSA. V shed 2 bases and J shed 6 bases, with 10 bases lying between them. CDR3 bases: TGTGCCAGCAGCTTATGGAGGGGTCATGAAAAACTGTTTTTT. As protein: CASSLWRGHEKLFF.

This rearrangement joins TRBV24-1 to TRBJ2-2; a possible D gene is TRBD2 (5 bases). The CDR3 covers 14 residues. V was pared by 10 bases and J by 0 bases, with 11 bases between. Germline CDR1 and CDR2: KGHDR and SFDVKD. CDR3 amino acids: CATSPRANTGELFF. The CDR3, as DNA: TGTGCCACTTCTCCGCGGGCGAACACCGGGGAGCTGTTTTTT.

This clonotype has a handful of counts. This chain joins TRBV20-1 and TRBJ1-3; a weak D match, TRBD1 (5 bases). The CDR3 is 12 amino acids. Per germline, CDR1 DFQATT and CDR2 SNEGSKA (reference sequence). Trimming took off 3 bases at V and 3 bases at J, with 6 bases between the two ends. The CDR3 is CSASGGGNTIYF. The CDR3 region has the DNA TGCAGTGCTAGCGGGGGTGGAAACACCATATATTTT.

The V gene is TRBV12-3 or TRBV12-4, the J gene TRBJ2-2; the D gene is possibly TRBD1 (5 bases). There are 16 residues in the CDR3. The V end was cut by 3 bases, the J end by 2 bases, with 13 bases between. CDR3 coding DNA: TGTGCCAGCAGTTTGGGGCAGCCCGTCAACACCGGGGAGCTGTTTTTT. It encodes CASSLGQPVNTGELFF.

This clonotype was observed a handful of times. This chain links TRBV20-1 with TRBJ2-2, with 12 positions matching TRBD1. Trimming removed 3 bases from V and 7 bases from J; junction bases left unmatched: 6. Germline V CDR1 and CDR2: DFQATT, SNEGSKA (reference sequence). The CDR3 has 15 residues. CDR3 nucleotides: TGCAGTGCTAGCCTGGGACAGGGGGCGAACGGGGAGCTGTTTTTT. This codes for CSASLGQGANGELFF.

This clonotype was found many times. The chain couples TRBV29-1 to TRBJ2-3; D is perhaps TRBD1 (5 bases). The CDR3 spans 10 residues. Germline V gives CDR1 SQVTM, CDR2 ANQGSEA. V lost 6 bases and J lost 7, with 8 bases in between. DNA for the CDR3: TGCAGCGTGCAGGGATATACGCAGTATTTT. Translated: CSVQGYTQYF.

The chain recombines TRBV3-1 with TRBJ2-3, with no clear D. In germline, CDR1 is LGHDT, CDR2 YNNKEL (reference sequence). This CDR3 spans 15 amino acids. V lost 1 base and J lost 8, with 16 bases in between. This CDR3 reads CASSQGTPPWVTQYF. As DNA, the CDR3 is TGTGCCAGCAGCCAAGGAACCCCGCCATGGGTTACGCAGTATTTT.

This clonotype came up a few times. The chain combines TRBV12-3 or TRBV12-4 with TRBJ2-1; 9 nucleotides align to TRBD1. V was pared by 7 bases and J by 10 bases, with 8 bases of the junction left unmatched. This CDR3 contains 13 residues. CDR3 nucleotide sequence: TGTGCCAGCACCGGGACAGGGTCCAGAGAGCAGTTCTTC. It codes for CASTGTGSREQFF.

CDR3 bases: TGTGCCACCAGTGAGGGGACCCTCTTCACAGATACGCAGTATTTT. It yields the protein CATSEGTLFTDTQYF. The chain is built from TRBV24-1 and TRBJ2-3, with D possibly being TRBD1 or TRBD2 (5 bases each). Trimming removed 4 bases from V and 2 bases from J, with 12 bases in between. The CDR3 is 15 amino acids. Per the germline V gene, CDR1 is KGHDR and CDR2 is SFDVKD.

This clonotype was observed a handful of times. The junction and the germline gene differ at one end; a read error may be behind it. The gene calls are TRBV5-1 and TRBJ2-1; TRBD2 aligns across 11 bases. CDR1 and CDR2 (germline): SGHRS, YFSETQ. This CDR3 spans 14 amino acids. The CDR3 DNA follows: TGTGCCAGCAGTTTAACTAGCGGGAGCAATGAGCAGTTCTTC. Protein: CASSLTSGSNEQFF.

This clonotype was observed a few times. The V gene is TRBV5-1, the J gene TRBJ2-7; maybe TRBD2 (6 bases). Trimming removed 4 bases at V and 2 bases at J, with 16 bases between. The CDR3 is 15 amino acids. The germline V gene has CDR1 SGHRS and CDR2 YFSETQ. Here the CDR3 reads CASSNRDLVAYEQYF. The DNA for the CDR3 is TGCGCCAGCAGCAACCGGGACTTGGTAGCCTACGAGCAGTACTTC.

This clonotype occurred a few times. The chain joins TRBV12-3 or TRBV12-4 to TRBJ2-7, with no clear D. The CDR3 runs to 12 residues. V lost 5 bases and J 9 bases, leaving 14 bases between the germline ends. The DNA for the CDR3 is TGTGCCAGCAGTCCCCTGGTTTCCTGGCAGTACTTC. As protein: CASSPLVSWQYF.

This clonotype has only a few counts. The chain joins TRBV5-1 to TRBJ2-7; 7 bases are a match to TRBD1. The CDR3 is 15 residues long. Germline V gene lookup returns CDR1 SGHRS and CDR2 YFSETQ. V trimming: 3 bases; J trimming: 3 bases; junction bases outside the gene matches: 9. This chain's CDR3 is CASSSGLTGNYEQYF. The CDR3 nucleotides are TGCGCCAGCAGCTCTGGCCTGACAGGGAACTACGAGCAGTACTTC.

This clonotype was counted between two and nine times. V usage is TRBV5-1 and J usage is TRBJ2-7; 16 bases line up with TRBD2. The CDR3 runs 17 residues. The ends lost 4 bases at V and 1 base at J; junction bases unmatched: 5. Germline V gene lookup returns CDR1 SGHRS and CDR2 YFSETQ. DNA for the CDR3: TGCGCCAGCAGCGTTCCGGGACTAGCGGGGGGGTCCTACGAGCAGTACTTC. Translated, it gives CASSVPGLAGGSYEQYF.